Listed below are T cell receptor beta chains from one sample, sequenced in a study of T-cell memory formation after mild COVID-19. TCRdb used MiXCR to reprocess the 5' RACE reads, holding one entry per CDR3 protein. The sample has just over 350,000 distinct CDR3 sequences; approximately 15% are singletons. The sequencing sample was made of PBMCs or a T cell subset sorted from them (not recorded which). The source is a young man who had mild COVID-19 (a few samples of this study predate the infection). Cell type and time point are not known. Each CDR3 is given with its conserved first and last residue. A D gene is named only where the DNA matches it firmly. Clone size appears in some rows only: once, few, many, or a class for an expanded clone.

v_call	cdr3_length	j_call	d_call	clone_size	cdr3_nt	cdr3_aa
TRBV19	15	TRBJ2-3	TRBD2	few	TGTGCCAGTAGTCCTACGGCGGGGGGGCCAGATACGCAGTATTTT	CASSPTAGGPDTQYF
TRBV6-2/TRBV6-3	14	TRBJ1-2	-	few	TGTGCCAGCATCCACCGCCCAGTCCCTGGTGGCTACACCTTC	CASIHRPVPGGYTF
TRBV27	14	TRBJ2-5	-	-	TGTGCCAGCAGTTGGGGGGGCCGTTCGCAGACCCAGTACTTC	CASSWGGRSQTQYF
TRBV11-2	13	TRBJ2-2	-	few	TGTGCCAGCAGCTTCCGTTACACCGGGGAGCTGTTTTTT	CASSFRYTGELFF
TRBV20-1	16	TRBJ2-1	TRBD2	-	TGCAGTGCTAGAGGACGGACTAGCGGGGGTTATAATGAGCAGTTCTTC	CSARGRTSGGYNEQFF
TRBV20-1	17	TRBJ2-1	TRBD2	few	TGCAGTGCTAGAGATCCCGACAGGACTAGCTATCAGTTTGAGCAGTTCTTC	CSARDPDRTSYQFEQFF
TRBV10-3	14	TRBJ1-1	-	once	TGTGCCATCCGGGGGGCAGGCGCCAACACTGAAGCTTTCTTT	CAIRGAGANTEAFF
TRBV7-3	13	TRBJ2-2	-	-	TGTGCCAGCAGCCCTGACGTCACCGGGGAGCTGTTTTTT	CASSPDVTGELFF
TRBV6-4	15	TRBJ1-5	TRBD1	many	TGTGCCAGCAGCCCCTCAGGGGCAGGGGGGCAGCCCCAGCATTTT	CASSPSGAGGQPQHF
TRBV4-1	17	TRBJ1-1	TRBD1	few	TGCGCCAGCAGCCAAGCAATAGGACAGGGTATATTTTCTGAAGCTTTCTTT	CASSQAIGQGIFSEAFF
TRBV2	16	TRBJ2-5	-	-	TGTGCCAGCAGTGCGCTAGTTACAGGGCCGAGGGAGACCCAGTACTTC	CASSALVTGPRETQYF
TRBV20-1	18	TRBJ1-3	TRBD1	few	TGCAGTGCTAGAGATCCCCGGACAGGGGGTTATGTGGGAAACACCATATATTTT	CSARDPRTGGYVGNTIYF
TRBV14	17	TRBJ2-2	TRBD1	few	TGTGCCAGCAGCCAACGGGGACAGGGCTGGAACACCGGGGAGCTGTTTTTT	CASSQRGQGWNTGELFF
TRBV12-3/TRBV12-4	15	TRBJ1-2	TRBD1	many	TGTGCCAGCAGCCGGGGACAGGGGGCGGGATATGGCTACACCTTC	CASSRGQGAGYGYTF
TRBV29-1	14	TRBJ2-3	TRBD2	-	TGCAGCGTTGCGCTAGCGGGGACCTCTGATACGCAGTATTTT	CSVALAGTSDTQYF
TRBV29-1	13	TRBJ2-7	-	few	TGCAGCGTTGATAGGGGGAAAAGAGACGAGCAGTACTTC	CSVDRGKRDEQYF
TRBV5-1	13	TRBJ2-5	TRBD1	many	TGCGCCAGCAGCTCGGACAGGGTGGAGACCCAGTACTTC	CASSSDRVETQYF
TRBV25-1	11	TRBJ1-1	-	-	TGTGCCAGCTCTCGGTCCCTCGAAGCTTTCTTT	CASSRSLEAFF
TRBV7-2	14	TRBJ1-1	TRBD1	-	TGTGCCAGCAGACGGGACAGACAGAACACTGAAGCTTTCTTT	CASRRDRQNTEAFF
TRBV29-1	15	TRBJ1-1	-	few	TGCAGCGTTGGCCCCCCGGGTGGCATGAACACTGAAGCTTTCTTT	CSVGPPGGMNTEAFF
TRBV24-1	17	TRBJ2-2	-	few	TGTGCCACCAGTGCCCCCCCCGTGGCAGGGAGAACCGGGGAGCTGTTTTTT	CATSAPPVAGRTGELFF
TRBV20-1	15	TRBJ2-5	TRBD2	-	TGCAGTGCTGACGGACTAGCGGGGGGCCAAGAGACCCAGTACTTC	CSADGLAGGQETQYF
TRBV5-6	16	TRBJ2-3	TRBD1	-	TGTGCCAGCAGCTTGGACAGGGGGGCGATATACGATACGCAGTATTTT	CASSLDRGAIYDTQYF
TRBV7-2	13	TRBJ2-3	-	many	TGTGCCAGCAGCTTAGAACGCACAGATACGCAGTATTTT	CASSLERTDTQYF
TRBV20-1	15	TRBJ2-5	TRBD2	few	TGCAGCGCCGGGACTAGCGGGGGGGCTGAAGAGACCCAGTACTTC	CSAGTSGGAEETQYF
TRBV6-6	13	TRBJ1-3	TRBD1	-	TGTGCCAGCAGTAAAGGACAGGGACTCACCATATATTTT	CASSKGQGLTIYF
TRBV11-1	12	TRBJ1-4	-	-	TGTGCCTGCGGCCCTACAAGCGAAAAACTGTTTTTT	CACGPTSEKLFF